One sample yielded the 16 T cell receptor beta chains listed below, sequenced in a study of technical replicates of blood from several donors. Generated by immunoSEQ multiplex PCR, the TCRdb table keeps only in-frame clones and is missing some. This table holds some 100,000 clones, roughly 95% found once. Sequencing was done on a sample of T cells isolated from PBMCs. These receptors were obtained from a human donor in good health.

The chain recombines TRBV5-1 with TRBJ2-7; 7 bases agree with TRBD2. In germline, CDR1 is SGHRS, CDR2 YFSETQ. Unmatched junction bases numbered 8, after V lost 1 base and J lost 7 bases. The CDR3 spans 14 residues. CDR3 residues: CASSLRAGVGEQYF. CDR3 DNA sequence: TGCGCCAGCAGCTTGAGGGCGGGAGTAGGGGAGCAGTACTTC.

V gene TRBV4-1 combines with J gene TRBJ2-3; D is perhaps TRBD1 (6 bases). The CDR3 consists of 12 residues. Germline V gene lookup returns CDR1 MGHRA and CDR2 YSYEKL. The V gene lost 8 bases and the J gene lost 4 bases, with 10 bases spanning the gap. Here the CDR3 DNA reads TGCGCCAGCGGGCCAGGGGCAGATACGCAGTATTTT. Translation: CASGPGADTQYF.

The chain carries TRBV10-1 and TRBJ2-1; weak D call: TRBD1 (5 bases). V was clipped by 2 bases and J by 4 bases, with 6 bases between them. CDR1 and CDR2 from the germline V gene are WNHNN and SYGVQD (reference sequence). The CDR3 runs 13 residues. The CDR3 nucleotides are TGCGCCAGCAGTGAGCCAGGGTACAATGAGCAGTTCTTC. This gives the protein CASSEPGYNEQFF.

This chain uses TRBV11-2 with TRBJ2-3; D is unresolved. Trimming removed 4 bases from V and 5 bases from J, with 22 bases in between. CDR1 and CDR2 from the germline V gene are SGHAT and FQNNGV. This CDR3 is built from 17 residues. The CDR3 DNA sequence: TGTGCCAGCAGCTCCCTGAGCGTTAGGATATTCCAAGATACGCAGTATTTT. Translating it yields CASSSLSVRIFQDTQYF.

The chain employs TRBV2 and TRBJ1-2; the D is unclear. This CDR3 spans 14 amino acids. Trimming left V 7 bases short and J 5 bases short, with 17 bases between. Germline V gene lookup returns CDR1 SNHLY and CDR2 FYNNEI. The CDR3 DNA follows: TGTGCCAGCACCACGGACTCCTTTGGGTATGGCTACACCTTC. Translated, it gives CASTTDSFGYGYTF.

The chain uses TRBV7-6 and TRBJ2-7, with D possibly matching TRBD2 (6 bases). CDR1 is SGHVS and CDR2 is FNYEAQ in the germline V gene. The V and J ends lost 4 bases and 2 bases respectively, with 15 bases between them. This CDR3 region has 15 residues. CDR3 DNA: TGTGCCAGCAGCTACGGTTCGGGGGACCCCTACGAGCAGTACTTC. Translated: CASSYGSGDPYEQYF.

CDR3 in DNA: TGTGCCAGCAGTTCCCCCAGGGTTCAGGAGCAGTTCTTC. Its translation is CASSSPRVQEQFF. The chain recombines TRBV28 with TRBJ2-1, with a possible D match to TRBD1 (5 bases). V was clipped by 4 bases and J by 10 bases, with 14 bases between them. Germline V gene sequence: CDR1 MDHEN, CDR2 SYDVKM. This CDR3 comprises 13 residues.

In DNA form, the CDR3 reads TGCGCCAGCAGCCAAGTAGGCAGGACAGGAAGGGATGGCTACACCTTC. Protein product: CASSQVGRTGRDGYTF. The chain combines TRBV4-1 with TRBJ1-2, with 7 bases matching TRBD1. After removal of 1 base from V and 6 bases from J, the junction contained 11 bases not matched to a gene. The CDR3 loop spans 16 amino acids. Germline V gene lookup returns CDR1 MGHRA and CDR2 YSYEKL.

The CDR3 loop reads CASSPILASGVSDTQYF. The CDR3 DNA reads TGTGCCAGCTCACCAATTCTTGCTTCTGGAGTCTCGGATACGCAGTATTTT. This chain links TRBV18 with TRBJ2-3, with D unresolved. The CDR3 sequence is 17 residues long. CDR1 and CDR2 (germline): KGHSH, LQKENI. Trimming took off 2 bases at V and 6 bases at J, with 21 bases between the two ends.

The rearrangement links TRBV2 to TRBJ1-3; possible D gene TRBD1, 5 bases. The V gene lost 5 bases and the J gene lost 1 base, with 15 bases spanning the gap. Germline CDR1 is SNHLY and CDR2 is FYNNEI. This CDR3 is built from 16 residues. Written as DNA, the CDR3 is TGTGCCAGCAGTCCTTCCAGGGCCCAGTCTGGAAACACCATATATTTT. Protein sequence: CASSPSRAQSGNTIYF.

The J gene is TRBJ2-7, the V gene TRBV28, with D possibly TRBD2 on 5 matching bases. The germline V gene has CDR1 MDHEN and CDR2 SYDVKM. CDR3 length: 14 amino acids. The germline V and J ends were trimmed by 10 bases and 6 bases, with 22 bases remaining between them. The CDR3 DNA follows: TGTGCCACCATGCGGGCCGACCTAGATGGCGAGCAGTACTTC. Its translation: CATMRADLDGEQYF.

The rearrangement links TRBV19 to TRBJ1-1; 7 bases are shared with TRBD1. With V trimmed by 4 bases and J by 4 bases, 6 bases remained unmatched. Germline V gene lookup returns CDR1 LNHDA and CDR2 SQIVND (reference sequence). CDR3 length: 14 residues. CDR3 loop: CASSTNRGFTEAFF. CDR3 sequence (DNA): TGTGCCAGTAGTACCAACAGGGGATTCACTGAAGCTTTCTTT. Drawing the rest from reference TRBV19 and TRBJ1-1, the complete variable domain is DGGITQSPKYLFRKEGQNVTLSCEQNLNHDAMYWYRQDPGQGLRLIYYSQIVNDFQKGDIAEGYSVSREKKESFPLTVTSAQKNPTAFYLCASSTNRGFTEAFFGQGTRLTVV.

The rearrangement joins TRBV28 to TRBJ2-7; D is possibly TRBD1 (6 bases). From germline, CDR1 is MDHEN and CDR2 SYDVKM. This CDR3 is built from 13 residues. Trimming removed 5 bases at V and 0 bases at J, with 8 bases between. In DNA, the CDR3 is TGTGCCAGCAGTGGCAGGGGCTCCTACGAGCAGTACTTC. Translation gives CASSGRGSYEQYF.

V is TRBV15 and J is TRBJ2-1; D gene uncertain. The germline V gene encodes CDR1 LNHNV and CDR2 YYDKDF (reference sequence). Deletions cut 3 bases from V and 7 bases from J, with 19 bases between. This CDR3 spans 16 amino acids. This chain's CDR3 is CATSSPKRSLGNEQFF. For the CDR3, the DNA is TGTGCCACCAGCAGCCCTAAGAGGTCCCTTGGGAATGAGCAGTTCTTC.

V is TRBV4-1 and J is TRBJ1-4, with D perhaps TRBD1 (5 bases). Germline values: CDR1 MGHRA, CDR2 YSYEKL. The CDR3 loop spans 15 amino acids. V lost 0 bases and J 3 bases, leaving 8 bases between the germline ends. CDR3 sequence reads: CASSQDQGANEKLFF. In DNA form, the CDR3 reads TGCGCCAGCAGCCAAGACCAGGGTGCTAATGAAAAACTGTTTTTT.

The chain carries TRBV5-4 and TRBJ2-1, with 9 bases lining up with TRBD2. Germline V gene sequence: CDR1 SGHNT, CDR2 YYREEE (reference sequence). The CDR3 totals 13 residues. V was pared by 2 bases and J by 8 bases, with 2 bases of the junction left unmatched. The CDR3 sequence is CASSFGTSYEQFF. The CDR3 bases are TGTGCCAGCAGCTTCGGGACTAGCTATGAGCAGTTCTTC.